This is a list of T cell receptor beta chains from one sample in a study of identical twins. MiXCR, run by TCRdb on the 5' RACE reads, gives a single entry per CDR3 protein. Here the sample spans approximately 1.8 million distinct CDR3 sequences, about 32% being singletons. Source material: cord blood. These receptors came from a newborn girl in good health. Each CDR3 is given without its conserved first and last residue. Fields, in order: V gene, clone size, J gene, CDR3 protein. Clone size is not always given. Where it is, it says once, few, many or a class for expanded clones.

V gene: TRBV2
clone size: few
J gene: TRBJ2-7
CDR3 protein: ASRTGPLEYEQY

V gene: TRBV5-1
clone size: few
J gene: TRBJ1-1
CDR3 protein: ASSLRGGGRGTEAF

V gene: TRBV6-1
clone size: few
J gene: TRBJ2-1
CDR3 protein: ASRTSGNDEQF

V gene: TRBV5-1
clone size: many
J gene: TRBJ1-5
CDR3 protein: ASSLEGLNQPQH

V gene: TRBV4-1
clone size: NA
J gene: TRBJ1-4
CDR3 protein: ASSPPRSTGRDEKLF

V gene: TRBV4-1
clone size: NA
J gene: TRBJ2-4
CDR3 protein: ASSPVALAKNIQY

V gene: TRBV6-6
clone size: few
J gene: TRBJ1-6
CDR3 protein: ASSYRTDYNSPLH

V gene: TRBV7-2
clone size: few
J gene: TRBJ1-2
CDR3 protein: ASRLNPSGGYGYT

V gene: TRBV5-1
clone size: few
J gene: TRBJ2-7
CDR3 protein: ASSRDPGYSYEQY

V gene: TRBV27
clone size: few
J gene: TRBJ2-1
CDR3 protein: ASSFSGTGGDEQF

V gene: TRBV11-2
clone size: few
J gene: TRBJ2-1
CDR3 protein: ASKTWSRKYNEQF

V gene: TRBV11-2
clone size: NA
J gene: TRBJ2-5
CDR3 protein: ASSHAGRETQY

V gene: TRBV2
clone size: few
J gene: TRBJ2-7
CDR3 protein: ASTRGASREQY

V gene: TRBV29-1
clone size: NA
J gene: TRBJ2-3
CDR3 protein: SVGRGGGDTQY

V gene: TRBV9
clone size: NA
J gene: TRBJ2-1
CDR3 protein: ASSVEGGHYNEQF

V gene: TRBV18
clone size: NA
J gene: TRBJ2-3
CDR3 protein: ASSPGRGSGTQY

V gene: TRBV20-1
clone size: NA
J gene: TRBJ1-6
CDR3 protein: SAVGGSLYNSPLH

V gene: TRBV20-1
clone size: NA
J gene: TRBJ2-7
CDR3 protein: SASVGQGLHYEQY

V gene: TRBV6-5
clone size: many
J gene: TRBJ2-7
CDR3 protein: ASSYDSSYEQY

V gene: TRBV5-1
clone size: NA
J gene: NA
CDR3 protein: ASGRDVQETQY

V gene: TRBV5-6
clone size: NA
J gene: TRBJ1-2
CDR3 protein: ASSPRPSYGYT

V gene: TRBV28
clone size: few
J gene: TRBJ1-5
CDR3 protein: ASRAGTGGDNQPQH

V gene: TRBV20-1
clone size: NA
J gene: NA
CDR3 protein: SARGLRGVASGEGEQY

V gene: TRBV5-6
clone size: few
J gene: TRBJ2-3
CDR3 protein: ASSLDWTGSTDTQY

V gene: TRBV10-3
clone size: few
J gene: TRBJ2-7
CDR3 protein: AISALGGMYEQY

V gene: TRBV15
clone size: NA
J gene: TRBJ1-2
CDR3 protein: ATSPRGAGYDGYT

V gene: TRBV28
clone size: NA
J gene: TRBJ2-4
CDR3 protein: ASRGPGTENIQY

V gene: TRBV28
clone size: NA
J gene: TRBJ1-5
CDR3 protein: ASSLSARVQPQH

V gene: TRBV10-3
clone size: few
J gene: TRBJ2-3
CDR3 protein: AISAQRFGDTQY

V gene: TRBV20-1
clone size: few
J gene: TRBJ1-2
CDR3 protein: SAWDSQTRLYGYT

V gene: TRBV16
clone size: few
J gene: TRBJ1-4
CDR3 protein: ASSGVGEKLF

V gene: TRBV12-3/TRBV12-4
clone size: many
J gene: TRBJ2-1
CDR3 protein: ASSSLQGEQF

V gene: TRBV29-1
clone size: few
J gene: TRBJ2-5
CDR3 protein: SGGQTETQY

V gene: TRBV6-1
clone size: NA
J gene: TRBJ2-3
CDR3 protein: ASTWVLTDTQY

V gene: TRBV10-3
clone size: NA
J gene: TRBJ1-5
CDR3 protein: AISADGGHQPQH

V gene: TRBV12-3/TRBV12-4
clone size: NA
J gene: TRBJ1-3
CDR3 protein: ASSLGVGGNTIY

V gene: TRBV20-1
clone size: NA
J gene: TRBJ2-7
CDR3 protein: SATVGRASYEQY

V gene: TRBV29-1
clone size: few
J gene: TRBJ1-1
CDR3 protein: SVDSLPIQTGGNTEAF

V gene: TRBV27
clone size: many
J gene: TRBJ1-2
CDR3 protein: ASSRVDSPINYGYT

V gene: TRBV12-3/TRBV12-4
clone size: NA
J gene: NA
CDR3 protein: ASSLRGLKGEQY

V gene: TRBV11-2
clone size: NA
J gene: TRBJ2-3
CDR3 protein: ASSPRFFTDTQY

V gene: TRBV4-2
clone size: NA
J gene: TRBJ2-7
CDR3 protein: ASSVRDREYEQY

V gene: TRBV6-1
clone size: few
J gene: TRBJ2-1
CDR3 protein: ASSEMPSGRVDEQF

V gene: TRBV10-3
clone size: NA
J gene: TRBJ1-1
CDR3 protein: TISESGVNTEAF

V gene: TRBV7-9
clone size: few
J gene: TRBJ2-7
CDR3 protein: ASSRPNRVNEQY

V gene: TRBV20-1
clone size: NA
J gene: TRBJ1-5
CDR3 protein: SARLRELSNQPQH

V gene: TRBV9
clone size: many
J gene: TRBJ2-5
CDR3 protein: ASSVGVTQY

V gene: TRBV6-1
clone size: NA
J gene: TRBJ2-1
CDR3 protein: ASSERGSNEQF